What follows are 30 T cell receptor beta chains derived from one specimen sequenced in a study of technical replicates of blood from four donors. Sequencing used immunoSEQ multiplex PCR; TCRdb keeps in-frame clones, though not all of them. This sample has 65,000 to 85,000 clones, with 96% found just once. Sequenced input: T cells isolated from PBMCs. The origin of the receptors is a human donor in good health.

The rearrangement joins TRBV6-5 to TRBJ2-7; D remains unclear. Germline lookup yields CDR1 MNHEY and CDR2 SVGAGI. The CDR3 runs to 14 residues. V was trimmed by 2 bases and J by 4 bases, leaving 12 bases between them. CDR3 DNA: TGTGCCAGCAGTTACCGCGGAGTTACATACGAGCAGTACTTC. Translated, it gives CASSYRGVTYEQYF.

The chain has TRBV7-6 and TRBJ2-1, with 13 bases lining up with TRBD2. The CDR3 length is 17 residues. Germline lookup yields CDR1 SGHVS and CDR2 FNYEAQ. V shed 8 bases and J 0 bases; nucleotides not matched to a gene: 7. The DNA of the CDR3 is TGTGCCAGCCCCCGGACTAGCGGGAGTTTCTCCTACAATGAGCAGTTCTTC. Amino acids: CASPRTSGSFSYNEQFF. The variable domain in full, completed from reference TRBV7-6 and TRBJ2-1, reads GAGVSQSPRYKVTKRGQDVALRCDPISGHVSLYWYRQALGQGPEFLTYFNYEAQQDKSGLPNDRFSAERPEGSISTLTIQRTEQRDSAMYRCASPRTSGSFSYNEQFFGPGTRLTVL.

The chain links TRBV25-1 to TRBJ1-1; 8 bases map to TRBD1. This CDR3 has 14 amino acids. V shed 6 bases, J shed 1 base, and the junction held 4 bases outside the gene matches. The germline CDR1 and CDR2 sequences are MGHDK and SYGVNS. The DNA for the CDR3 is TGTGCCAGCAGACCGCAGGGGGCGAACACTGAAGCTTTCTTT. It is translated as CASRPQGANTEAFF.

This chain joins TRBV6-5 and TRBJ2-4, with a possible D match to TRBD1 (5 bases). Trimming stripped 3 bases from V and 1 base from J, with 10 bases between. The germline V gene has CDR1 MNHEY and CDR2 SVGAGI. This CDR3 is 15 amino acids long. The CDR3 reads CASSYSGIAKNIQYF. The CDR3, as DNA: TGTGCCAGCAGTTATTCAGGGATCGCCAAAAACATTCAGTACTTC.

V gene TRBV18 combines with J gene TRBJ1-2, with 8 bases that match TRBD1. The CDR3 contains 13 residues. CDR1 and CDR2 (germline): KGHSH, LQKENI. J was trimmed by 3 bases and V by 4 bases; bases with no gene match: 1. The CDR3 nucleotides are TGTGCCAGCTCACGGGGACAGGACTATGGCTACACCTTC. This codes for CASSRGQDYGYTF.

This chain uses TRBV5-4 with TRBJ2-7; 9 nucleotides match TRBD1. The V gene end was trimmed by 3 bases and the J gene end by 2 bases; junction bases not matched to a gene: 3. The CDR3 has 14 residues. Germline V gives CDR1 SGHNT, CDR2 YYREEE (reference sequence). CDR3 DNA sequence: TGTGCCAGCAGCTGGGGGACAGGGACCTACGAGCAGTACTTC. Protein sequence: CASSWGTGTYEQYF.

This clone was found once. The rearrangement links TRBV19 to TRBJ1-4, with a tentative D call TRBD1 (5 bases). Trimming cost V 6 bases and J 3 bases, with 5 bases left between them. The germline V gene has CDR1 LNHDA and CDR2 SQIVND (reference sequence). The CDR3 is made up of 12 amino acids. The CDR3 DNA sequence: TGTGCCAGTAGCAGGGCTAATGAAAAACTGTTTTTT. Amino acids: CASSRANEKLFF.

The chain is built from TRBV11-2 and TRBJ2-2; 7 bases are shared with TRBD2. Germline V gene data show CDR1 as SGHAT and CDR2 as FQNNGV. The CDR3 loop spans 17 amino acids. V was pared by 0 bases and J by 4 bases, with 8 bases of the junction left unmatched. The CDR3 spells CASSLDRGGGPTGELFF. The DNA for the CDR3 is TGTGCCAGCAGCTTAGATCGTGGGGGAGGGCCCACCGGGGAGCTGTTTTTT.

This clone appeared once. The genes are TRBV5-4 and TRBJ2-2, with TRBD1 as a possible D gene (5 bases). Germline V CDR1 and CDR2: SGHNT, YYREEE (reference sequence). Trimming removed 7 bases from V and 3 bases from J, with 16 bases in between. The CDR3 has 15 residues. CDR3 residues: CASRTSGADTGELFF. The CDR3 DNA reads as TGTGCCAGCCGAACGAGTGGGGCGGACACCGGGGAGCTGTTTTTT.

CDR3 sequence reads: CASSSGTGGMIEAFF. The CDR3 DNA reads as TGTGCCAGCAGCTCCGGGACAGGGGGCATGATTGAAGCTTTCTTT. The chain links TRBV7-2 to TRBJ1-1; the match to TRBD1 covers 12 bases. The germline V gene encodes CDR1 SGHTA and CDR2 FQGNSA. There are 15 residues in the CDR3. V trimming: 4 bases; J trimming: 7 bases; junction bases outside the gene matches: 7.

V usage is TRBV7-3 and J usage is TRBJ2-2; 9 positions agree with TRBD2. Germline CDR1 reads SGHTA; CDR2 reads FQGTGA. The CDR3 is 14 amino acids. Trimming cost V 6 bases and J 4 bases; bases outside gene matches: 3. The CDR3 DNA sequence: TGTGCCAGCAGTAGCGGGAGCCCCACCGGGGAGCTGTTTTTT. Protein: CASSSGSPTGELFF.

The chain links TRBV5-1 to TRBJ2-7, with D maybe TRBD1 (6 bases). Per the germline V gene, CDR1 is SGHRS and CDR2 is YFSETQ. Between the trimmed V and J ends, which lost 5 bases and 7 bases, there was a span of 22 bases. The CDR3 has 15 amino acids. CDR3 sequence reads: CASRTGPGSDGEQYF. In nucleotides, the CDR3 is TGCGCCAGCAGGACAGGTCCGGGTTCTGATGGGGAGCAGTACTTC.

This clone has a handful of counts. J is TRBJ2-2 and V is TRBV2; 13 bases agree with TRBD2. Trimming removed 6 bases from V and 8 bases from J; junction bases left unmatched: 12. Germline lookup yields CDR1 SNHLY and CDR2 FYNNEI. CDR3 length equals 17 residues. Here the CDR3 DNA reads TGTGCCAGCAGCCGGGGGGGACTAGCGGGAAGTGTGGGGGAGCTGTTTTTT. Translation: CASSRGGLAGSVGELFF. Supplemented by reference TRBV2 and TRBJ2-2, the full variable domain reads EPEVTQTPSHQVTQMGQEVILRCVPISNHLYFYWYRQILGQKVEFLVSFYNNEISEKSEIFDDQFSVERPDGSNFTLKIRSTKLEDSAMYFCASSRGGLAGSVGELFFGEGSRLTVL.

The chain is built from TRBV9 and TRBJ1-3, with D perhaps TRBD1 (6 bases). The CDR3 consists of 17 residues. Germline V gene lookup returns CDR1 SGDLS and CDR2 YYNGEE. V was pared by 2 bases and J by 4 bases, with 19 bases between. Here the CDR3 DNA reads TGTGCCAGCAGCGTGGTCGGGACACCTGTTTACGGAAACACCATATATTTT. Its protein product is CASSVVGTPVYGNTIYF.

The J gene is TRBJ2-3, the V gene TRBV11-2; D gene uncertain. Germline V gene lookup returns CDR1 SGHAT and CDR2 FQNNGV. This CDR3 is built from 14 residues. V was cut by 3 bases and J by 1 base, with 8 bases left in between. The CDR3 loop reads CASSFTSGTDTQYF. CDR3 nucleotides: TGTGCCAGCAGCTTCACCAGCGGCACAGATACGCAGTATTTT.

The chain combines TRBV6-1 with TRBJ2-7, with a possible D match to TRBD1 (6 bases). From germline, CDR1 is MNHNS and CDR2 SASEGT. The V end lost 5 bases, the J end lost 1 base, and 9 bases lay between the germline ends. This CDR3 region has 13 residues. CDR3 DNA: TGTGCCAGCAGTATTGGACAGTCCTACGAGCAGTACTTC. As protein: CASSIGQSYEQYF.

This clone has just one count. The V gene is TRBV5-1, the J gene TRBJ1-4; D not resolved. Germline V gives CDR1 SGHRS, CDR2 YFSETQ. The CDR3 runs to 15 residues. V was cut by 1 base and J by 6 bases, with 13 bases left in between. The CDR3 reads CASSLTSAQDEKLFF. In nucleotides, the CDR3 is TGCGCCAGCAGCTTGACGTCGGCTCAGGATGAAAAACTGTTTTTT. The whole variable domain, remainder taken from reference TRBV5-1 and TRBJ1-4, is KAGVTQTPRYLIKTRGQQVTLSCSPISGHRSVSWYQQTPGQGLQFLFEYFSETQRNKGNFPGRFSGRQFSNSRSEMNVSTLELGDSALYLCASSLTSAQDEKLFFGSGTQLSVL.

The V gene is TRBV6-1, the J gene TRBJ2-2, with TRBD1 matching over 8 bases. Unmatched junction bases numbered 10, after V lost 1 base and J lost 9 bases. The length of the CDR3 is 16 residues. Germline V lookup: CDR1 MNHNS, CDR2 SASEGT. The CDR3 nucleotides read TGTGCCAGCAGTGAAGAGTGGACAGGGCCAGTTCGGGAGCTGTTTTTT. Protein sequence: CASSEEWTGPVRELFF.

This clone was recorded only once. This rearrangement joins TRBV18 to TRBJ2-5; TRBD2 might be the D (5 bases). Trimming cost V 5 bases and J 4 bases, with 11 bases left between them. Germline lookup yields CDR1 KGHSH and CDR2 LQKENI. There are 13 residues in the CDR3. The DNA for the CDR3 is TGTGCCAGCTCATACCGGGATCCAGAGACCCAGTACTTC. It translates to CASSYRDPETQYF. Full variable domain (remainder filled in from reference TRBV18 and TRBJ2-5): NAGVMQNPRHLVRRRGQEARLRCSPMKGHSHVYWYRQLPEEGLKFMVYLQKENIIDESGMPKERFSAEFPKEGPSILRIQQVVRGDSAAYFCASSYRDPETQYFGPGTRLLVL.

The rearrangement joins TRBV5-6 to TRBJ1-1; TRBD1 might be the D (5 bases). Trimming shortened V by 2 bases and J by 4 bases, and 12 bases separated the two germline ends. This CDR3 has 14 residues. Germline loops: CDR1 SGHDT, CDR2 YYEEEE. The CDR3 DNA follows: TGTGCCAGCAGCTTCTTCCAGGGTATCACTGAAGCTTTCTTT. Encoded protein: CASSFFQGITEAFF.

This clone came up a few times. V and J are TRBV7-9 and TRBJ2-3; 8 nucleotides line up with TRBD2. CDR1 and CDR2 (germline): SEHNR, FQNEAQ (reference sequence). The V gene end was trimmed by 5 bases and the J gene end by 2 bases; junction bases not matched to a gene: 6. The CDR3 runs to 15 residues. In DNA form, the CDR3 reads TGTGCCAGCAGCCCGAGCGGGAGAGACACAGATACGCAGTATTTT. It translates to CASSPSGRDTDTQYF. Filled out from reference TRBV7-9 and TRBJ2-3, the complete variable domain reads DTGVSQNPRHKITKRGQNVTFRCDPISEHNRLYWYRQTLGQGPEFLTYFQNEAQLEKSRLLSDRFSAERPKGSFSTLEIQRTEQGDSAMYLCASSPSGRDTDTQYFGPGTRLTVL.

This clone was detected once. V and J are TRBV21-1 and TRBJ2-7; TRBD2 was called by the table and not checked on the DNA. TRBV21-1 is an annotated pseudogene. This CDR3 has 22 amino acids. CDR3 amino acids: CASSKGGSTGARLAGNSYEQYF. The CDR3 nucleotides read TGTGCCAGCAGCAAAGGCGGGTCGACAGGGGCAAGACTAGCGGGGAACTCCTACGAGCAGTACTTC.

The gene calls are TRBV30 and TRBJ2-1; TRBD1 matches at 9 bases. Looked up from germline, CDR1 is GTSNPN and CDR2 is SVGIG (reference sequence). The CDR3 contains 11 residues. V shed 2 bases and J 14 bases; nucleotides not matched to a gene: 4. CDR3 sequence reads: CAWSLRDREFF. CDR3 DNA: TGTGCCTGGAGTTTACGGGACAGGGAGTTCTTC.

The rearrangement links TRBV9 to TRBJ2-3, with TRBD2 identical over 7 bases. The germline V gene has CDR1 SGDLS and CDR2 YYNGEE. V was pared by 3 bases and J by 4 bases, with 8 bases of the junction left unmatched. CDR3 size: 15 residues. CDR3 sequence (DNA): TGTGCCAGCAGCGCTGGGGGACTAAGTGCAGATACGCAGTATTTT. Amino acid sequence: CASSAGGLSADTQYF.

The chain has TRBV5-1 and TRBJ2-7, with D tentatively TRBD1 (5 bases). The germline CDR1 and CDR2 sequences are SGHRS and YFSETQ. The CDR3 consists of 14 residues. V dropped 0 bases and J dropped 3 bases, with 10 bases sitting between them. CDR3 coding DNA: TGCGCCAGCAGCTTGGGACAGCTACACTACGAGCAGTACTTC. This codes for CASSLGQLHYEQYF.

This chain joins TRBV7-9 and TRBJ2-1; D is unclear. The length of the CDR3 is 16 residues. The V end lost 7 bases, the J end lost 5 bases, and 21 bases lay between the germline ends. Germline V gene data show CDR1 as SEHNR and CDR2 as FQNEAQ (reference sequence). The DNA for the CDR3 is TGTGCCAGCATCCCTACCCTTAGAGGAACGGACAATGAGCAGTTCTTC. This sequence encodes CASIPTLRGTDNEQFF.

The table lists this clone with a count of one. V is TRBV4-2 and J is TRBJ2-4, with a possible D match to TRBD2 (6 bases). Trimming stripped 3 bases from V and 9 bases from J, with 21 bases between. This CDR3 contains 16 residues. Per the germline V gene, CDR1 is LGHNA and CDR2 is YNFKEQ. Here the CDR3 DNA reads TGTGCCAGCAGCCACATGAGCGGGCCCGGTGTAAGCATTCAGTACTTC. It encodes CASSHMSGPGVSIQYF.

The rearrangement uses TRBV28 and TRBJ2-7, with D possibly being TRBD2 (5 bases). The CDR3 spans 15 residues. V was clipped by 8 bases and J by 1 base, with 18 bases between them. CDR1 is MDHEN, CDR2 SYDVKM, per germline. CDR3 region: CASSYPEGLSYEQYF. The CDR3 DNA reads TGTGCCAGCTCTTATCCAGAGGGATTATCCTACGAGCAGTACTTC.

The chain couples TRBV21-1 to TRBJ1-1. TRBV21-1 is annotated as a pseudogene. The CDR3 spans 16 residues. The CDR3 DNA is TGTGCCAGCAGCAAATCTTGGGGGACTTCAGGGACTGAAGCTTTCTTT. The encoded protein is CASSKSWGTSGTEAFF.

V usage is TRBV2 and J usage is TRBJ2-7; perhaps TRBD1 as D (5 bases). Trimming stripped 6 bases from V and 3 bases from J, with 6 bases between. CDR1 is SNHLY, CDR2 FYNNEI, per germline. This CDR3 contains 11 residues. CDR3 residues: CASSRDYEQYF. The CDR3 DNA follows: TGTGCCAGCAGCAGGGACTACGAGCAGTACTTC.